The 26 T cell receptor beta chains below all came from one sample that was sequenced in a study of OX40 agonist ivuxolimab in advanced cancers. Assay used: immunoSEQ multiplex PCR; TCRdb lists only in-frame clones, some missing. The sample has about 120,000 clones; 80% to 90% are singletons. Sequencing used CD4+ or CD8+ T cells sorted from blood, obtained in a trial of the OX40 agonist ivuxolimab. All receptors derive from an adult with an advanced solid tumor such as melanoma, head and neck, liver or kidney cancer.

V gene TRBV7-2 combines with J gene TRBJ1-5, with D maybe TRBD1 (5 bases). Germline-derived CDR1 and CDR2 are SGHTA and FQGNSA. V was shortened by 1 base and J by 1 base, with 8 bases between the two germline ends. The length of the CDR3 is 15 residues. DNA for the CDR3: TGTGCCAGCAGCTTAGGGGGGGGGAGCAATCAGCCCCAGCATTTT. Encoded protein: CASSLGGGSNQPQHF. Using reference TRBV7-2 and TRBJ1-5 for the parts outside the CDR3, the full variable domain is GAGVSQSPSNKVTEKGKDVELRCDPISGHTALYWYRQSLGQGLEFLIYFQGNSAPDKSGLPSDRFSAERTGGSVSTLTIQRTQQEDSAVYLCASSLGGGSNQPQHFGDGTRLSIL.

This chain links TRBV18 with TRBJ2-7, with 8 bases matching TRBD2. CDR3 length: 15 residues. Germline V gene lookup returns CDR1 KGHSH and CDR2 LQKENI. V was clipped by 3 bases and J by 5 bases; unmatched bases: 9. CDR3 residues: CASSPSVQGLDEQYF. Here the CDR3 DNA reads TGTGCCAGCTCACCTTCCGTCCAGGGACTAGACGAGCAGTACTTC.

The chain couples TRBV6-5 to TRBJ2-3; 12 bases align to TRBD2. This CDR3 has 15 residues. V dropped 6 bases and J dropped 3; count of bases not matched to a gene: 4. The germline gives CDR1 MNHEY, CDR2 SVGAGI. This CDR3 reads CASSRTSGETDTQYF. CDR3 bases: TGTGCCAGCAGCCGGACTAGCGGGGAGACAGATACGCAGTATTTT.

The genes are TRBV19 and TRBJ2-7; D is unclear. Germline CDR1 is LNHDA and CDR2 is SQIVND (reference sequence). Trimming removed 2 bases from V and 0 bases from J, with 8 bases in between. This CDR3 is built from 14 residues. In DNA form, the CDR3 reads TGTGCCAGTAGTATACTGCTAGGCTCCTACGAGCAGTACTTC. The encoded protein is CASSILLGSYEQYF.

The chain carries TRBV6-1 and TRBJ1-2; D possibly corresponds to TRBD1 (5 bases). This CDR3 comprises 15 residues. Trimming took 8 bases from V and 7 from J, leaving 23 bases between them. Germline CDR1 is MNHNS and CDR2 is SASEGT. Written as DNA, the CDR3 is TGTGCCAGCCTCACCTCCGGGGGATTTTACTCTGGCTACACCTTC. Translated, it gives CASLTSGGFYSGYTF.

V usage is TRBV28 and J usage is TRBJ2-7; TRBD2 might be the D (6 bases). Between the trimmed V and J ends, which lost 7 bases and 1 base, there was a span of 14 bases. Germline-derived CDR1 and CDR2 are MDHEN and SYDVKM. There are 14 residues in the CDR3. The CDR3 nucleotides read TGTGCCAGCACAATGCCGGGGACTTCCTACGAGCAGTACTTC. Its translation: CASTMPGTSYEQYF.

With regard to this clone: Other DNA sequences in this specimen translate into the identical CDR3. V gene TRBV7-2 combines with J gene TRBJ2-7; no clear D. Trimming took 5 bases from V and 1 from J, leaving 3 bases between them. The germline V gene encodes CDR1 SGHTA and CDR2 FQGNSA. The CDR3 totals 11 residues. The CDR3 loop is CASSPSYEQYF. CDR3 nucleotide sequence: TGTGCCAGCAGCCCTTCCTACGAGCAGTACTTC.

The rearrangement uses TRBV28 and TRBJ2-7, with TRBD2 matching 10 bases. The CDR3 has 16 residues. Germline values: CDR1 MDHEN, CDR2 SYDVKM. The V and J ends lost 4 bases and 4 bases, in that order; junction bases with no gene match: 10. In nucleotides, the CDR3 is TGTGCCAGCAGTTCCATGAGCGGGGGGGCCAATTACGAGCAGTACTTC. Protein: CASSSMSGGANYEQYF.

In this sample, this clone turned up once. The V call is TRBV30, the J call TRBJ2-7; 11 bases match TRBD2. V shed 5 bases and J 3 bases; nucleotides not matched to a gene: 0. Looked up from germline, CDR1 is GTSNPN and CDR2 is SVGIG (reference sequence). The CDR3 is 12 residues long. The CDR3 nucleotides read TGTGCCTGGGGGACTAGCGGCTACGAGCAGTACTTC. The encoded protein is CAWGTSGYEQYF.

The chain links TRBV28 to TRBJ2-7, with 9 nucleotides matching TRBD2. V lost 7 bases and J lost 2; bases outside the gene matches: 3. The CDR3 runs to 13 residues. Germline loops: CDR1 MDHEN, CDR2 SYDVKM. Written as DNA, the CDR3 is TGTGCCAGCAACGCGGGGGGGACCTACGAGCAGTACTTC. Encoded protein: CASNAGGTYEQYF.

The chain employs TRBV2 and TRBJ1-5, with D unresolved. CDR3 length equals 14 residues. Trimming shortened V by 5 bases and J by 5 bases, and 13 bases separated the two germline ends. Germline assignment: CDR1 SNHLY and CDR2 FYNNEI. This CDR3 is CASSFGFGDQPQHF. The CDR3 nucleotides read TGTGCCAGCAGTTTTGGCTTTGGGGATCAGCCCCAGCATTTT.

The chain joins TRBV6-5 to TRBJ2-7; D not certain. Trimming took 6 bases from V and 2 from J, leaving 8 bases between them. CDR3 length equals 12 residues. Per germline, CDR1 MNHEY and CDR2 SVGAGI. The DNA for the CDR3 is TGTGCCAGCAGAGGCACTACCTACGAGCAGTACTTC. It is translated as CASRGTTYEQYF.

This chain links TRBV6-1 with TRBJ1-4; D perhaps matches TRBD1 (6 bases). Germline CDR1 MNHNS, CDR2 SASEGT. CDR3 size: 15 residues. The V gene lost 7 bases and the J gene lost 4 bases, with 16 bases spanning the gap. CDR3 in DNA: TGTGCCAGCAAACAGGGAGTGGCGGGTAATGAAAAACTGTTTTTT. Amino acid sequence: CASKQGVAGNEKLFF.

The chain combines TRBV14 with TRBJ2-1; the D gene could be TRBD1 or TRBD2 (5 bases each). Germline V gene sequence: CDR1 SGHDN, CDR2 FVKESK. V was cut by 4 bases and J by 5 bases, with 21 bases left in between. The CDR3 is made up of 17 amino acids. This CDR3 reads CASSRTQQVAGNNEQFF. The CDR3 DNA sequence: TGTGCCAGCAGCCGAACTCAACAGGTCGCGGGCAACAATGAGCAGTTCTTC.

The CDR3 coding sequence is TGTGCCAGCTCACCAGCAGGGGCGCAAGGAAACACCATATATTTT. This codes for CASSPAGAQGNTIYF. The genes are TRBV18 and TRBJ1-3, with D possibly TRBD1 on 6 matching bases. This CDR3 contains 15 residues. CDR1 and CDR2 from the germline V gene are KGHSH and LQKENI. The germline V and J ends were trimmed by 2 bases and 4 bases, with 12 bases remaining between them.

CDR3 region: CASSIGDRVGNTQYF. Written as DNA, the CDR3 is TGTGCCAGCAGCATCGGGGACAGGGTAGGAAATACGCAGTATTTT. This chain links TRBV9 with TRBJ2-3; the match to TRBD1 covers 9 bases. The CDR3 is 15 amino acids. Germline values: CDR1 SGDLS, CDR2 YYNGEE. V lost 4 bases to trimming and J lost 7 bases; unmatched junction nucleotides: 10.

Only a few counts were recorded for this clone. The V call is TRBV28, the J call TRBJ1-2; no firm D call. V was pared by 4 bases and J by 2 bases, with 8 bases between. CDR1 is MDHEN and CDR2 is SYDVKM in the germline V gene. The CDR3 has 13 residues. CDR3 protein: CASSSAANYGYTF. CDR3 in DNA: TGTGCCAGCAGTTCGGCAGCGAACTATGGCTACACCTTC.

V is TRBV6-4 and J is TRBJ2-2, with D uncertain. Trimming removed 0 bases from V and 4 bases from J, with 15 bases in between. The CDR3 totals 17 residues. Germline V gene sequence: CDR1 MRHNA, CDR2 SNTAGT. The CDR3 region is CASSDSEQSIGTGELFF. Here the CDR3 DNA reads TGTGCCAGCAGTGACTCGGAACAGTCAATTGGCACCGGGGAGCTGTTTTTT.

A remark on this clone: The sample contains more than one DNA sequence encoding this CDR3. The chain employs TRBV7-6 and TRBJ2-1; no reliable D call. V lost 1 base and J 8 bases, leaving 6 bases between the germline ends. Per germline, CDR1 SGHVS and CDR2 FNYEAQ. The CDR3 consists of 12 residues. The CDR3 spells CASSLGRDEQFF. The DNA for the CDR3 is TGTGCCAGCAGCTTAGGTAGAGATGAGCAGTTCTTC.

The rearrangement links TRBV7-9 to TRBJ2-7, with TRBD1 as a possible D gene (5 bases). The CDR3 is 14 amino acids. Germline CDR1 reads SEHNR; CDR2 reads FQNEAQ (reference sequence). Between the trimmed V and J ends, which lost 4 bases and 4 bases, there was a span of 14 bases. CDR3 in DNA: TGTGCCAGCAGCTCCCAAATAGGGGCGTACGAGCAGTACTTC. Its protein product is CASSSQIGAYEQYF.

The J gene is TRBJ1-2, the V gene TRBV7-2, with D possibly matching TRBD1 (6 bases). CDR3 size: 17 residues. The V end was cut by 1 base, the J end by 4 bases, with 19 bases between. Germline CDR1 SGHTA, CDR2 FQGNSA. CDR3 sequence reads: CASSLDETVGASYGYTF. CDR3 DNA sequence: TGTGCCAGCAGCTTAGATGAAACTGTGGGGGCGAGCTATGGCTACACCTTC.

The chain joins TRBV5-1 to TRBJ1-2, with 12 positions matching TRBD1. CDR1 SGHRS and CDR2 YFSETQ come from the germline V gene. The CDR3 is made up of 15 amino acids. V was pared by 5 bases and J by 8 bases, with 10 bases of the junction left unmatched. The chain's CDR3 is CASSEGQGAGEGYTF. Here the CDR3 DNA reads TGCGCCAGCAGTGAGGGACAGGGGGCCGGGGAAGGCTACACCTTC.

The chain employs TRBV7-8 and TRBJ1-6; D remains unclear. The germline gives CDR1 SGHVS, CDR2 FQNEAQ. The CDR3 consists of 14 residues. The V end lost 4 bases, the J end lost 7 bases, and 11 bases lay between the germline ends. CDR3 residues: CASSSSISNSPLHF. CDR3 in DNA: TGTGCCAGCAGCTCAAGTATCTCCAATTCACCCCTCCACTTT.

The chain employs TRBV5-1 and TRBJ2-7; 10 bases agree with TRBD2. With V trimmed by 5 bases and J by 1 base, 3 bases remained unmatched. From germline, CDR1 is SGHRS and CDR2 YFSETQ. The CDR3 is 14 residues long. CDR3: CASRASGGSYEQYF. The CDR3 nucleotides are TGCGCCAGCAGGGCTAGCGGGGGATCCTACGAGCAGTACTTC.

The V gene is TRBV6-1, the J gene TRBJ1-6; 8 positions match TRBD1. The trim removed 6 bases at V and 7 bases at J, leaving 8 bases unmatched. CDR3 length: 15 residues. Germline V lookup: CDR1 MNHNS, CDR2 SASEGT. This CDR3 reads CASRSITGGNSPLHF. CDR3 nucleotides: TGTGCCAGCAGGTCCATTACAGGGGGGAATTCACCCCTCCACTTT.

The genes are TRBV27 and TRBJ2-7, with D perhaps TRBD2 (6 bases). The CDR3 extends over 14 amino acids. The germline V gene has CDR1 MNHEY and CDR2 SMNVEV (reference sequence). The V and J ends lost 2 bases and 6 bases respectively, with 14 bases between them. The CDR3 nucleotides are TGTGCCAGCAGTTTAAGGGCCGGGGGTTTCGAGCAGTACTTC. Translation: CASSLRAGGFEQYF.